This TCR beta chain was profiled in a study of patients and donors after allogeneic stem cell transplantation. TCRdb passed the RT-PCR reads through MiXCR, listing each CDR3 protein once. This table holds approximately 150,000 distinct CDR3 sequences, over 25% found once. Trimming left V 5 bases short and J 4 bases short, with 12 bases between. CDR1 is SEHNR and CDR2 is FQNEAQ in the germline V gene (reference sequence). The CDR3 is made up of 14 amino acids. This clonotype has only a few counts. Sequencing was performed on blood, either unsorted or a sorted T cell fraction (not recorded which). This sequence joins TRBV7-9 and TRBJ2-4, with TRBD1 as a possible D gene (5 bases). The receptor was derived from a human donor who was either an allogeneic HSCT recipient or a stem cell or donor lymphocyte infusion donor (not recorded which). It is not recorded whose cells these are; they may come from a transplant donor. The DNA for the CDR3 is TGTGCCAGCAGCCAGGACACCATTAAAAACATTCAGTACTTC. Protein product: CASSQDTIKNIQYF.